This is a list of T cell receptor beta chains from one sample in a study of shared T cell receptors in the human thymus. Measured with immunoSEQ multiplex PCR; TCRdb has only the in-frame clones, and not every one. The sample consists of over 650,000 clones, about 87% of them appearing once. Separately, the same data were catalogued under a study of human thymus T cells.

The specimen was thymocytes. Receptors originate from a boy younger than two with a congenital heart defect. CDR3s include the opening cysteine and the closing phenylalanine or tryptophan. The D gene is left open where the match is weak. For some rows the clone size is stated as once, few or many, or as a class when expanded; others skip it.

j_call,clone_size,cdr3_length,v_call,d_call,cdr3_nt,cdr3_aa
TRBJ1-2,once,19,TRBV28,TRBD1,TGTGCCAGCAGCCCCCTTCATCATAGGGACAGGGGGCACAGGAATGGCTACACCTTC,CASSPLHHRDRGHRNGYTF
TRBJ2-3,once,16,TRBV10-3,TRBD2,TGTGCCATCAGTGAGTCGGCGCGGGAGAAGATAGATACGCAGTATTTT,CAISESAREKIDTQYF
TRBJ1-3,.,13,TRBV11-2,.,TGTGCCAGCAGCTCGGGACTTGTTAGCACCATATATTTT,CASSSGLVSTIYF
TRBJ1-1,once,11,TRBV20-1,.,TGCAGTGCTACGGGAGGCACTGAAGCTTTCTTT,CSATGGTEAFF
TRBJ2-3,.,15,TRBV27,.,TGTGCCAGCAGTCTCCGGATCGCGGTGCCAGATACGCAGTATTTT,CASSLRIAVPDTQYF
TRBJ1-3,.,15,TRBV7-6,.,TGTGCCAGCAGCTTAGAAGGACAGCCGGGAAACACCATATATTTT,CASSLEGQPGNTIYF
TRBJ2-7,.,15,TRBV4-2,.,TGTGCCAGCAGCCAAGATAGCAGGGCTCTCTACGAGCAGTACTTC,CASSQDSRALYEQYF
TRBJ1-4,.,14,TRBV2,.,TGTGCCAGCAGTGATGGAGGGCCTAATGAAAAACTGTTTTTT,CASSDGGPNEKLFF
TRBJ1-5,.,16,TRBV7-3,.,TGTGCCAGCAGCTTAAGGAGGACGCCCGGCCGACAGCCCCAGCATTTT,CASSLRRTPGRQPQHF
TRBJ2-3,.,13,TRBV6-6,TRBD2,TGTGCCAGCCGGGAGGACAGCACAGATACGCAGTATTTT,CASREDSTDTQYF
TRBJ2-7,.,18,TRBV28,TRBD1,TGTGCCAGCAGTCCGGCAACAACCTCGACAGGGGCTTTATACGAGCAGTACTTC,CASSPATTSTGALYEQYF
TRBJ2-7,.,13,TRBV9,.,TGTGCCAGCAGTGATGGAACAGGGTACGAGCAGTACTTC,CASSDGTGYEQYF
TRBJ2-7,.,15,TRBV13,TRBD1,TGTGCCAGCAGCCGACGGACAGGGGAGGACTACGAGCAGTACTTC,CASSRRTGEDYEQYF
TRBJ2-2,.,15,TRBV6-4,.,TGTGCCAGCAGTTCAGGTCCATTAACCACCGGGGAGCTGTTTTTT,CASSSGPLTTGELFF
TRBJ1-2,.,14,TRBV25-1,.,TGTGCCAGCAGTCACCCCGGGACTTACTATGGCTACACCTTC,CASSHPGTYYGYTF
TRBJ1-1,.,15,TRBV15,.,TGTGCCACCAGCAGAGTTGTTCTCTATCGGACTGAAGCTTTCTTT,CATSRVVLYRTEAFF
TRBJ2-3,few,17,TRBV14,TRBD1,TGTGCCAGCAGCCAAGTCACCGGGACAGTGCGCACAGATACGCAGTATTTT,CASSQVTGTVRTDTQYF
TRBJ2-5,few,18,TRBV18,TRBD1,TGTGCCAGCTCACCACCCCGAGGGACAGAGACACTTTTGGAGACCCAGTACTTC,CASSPPRGTETLLETQYF
TRBJ2-1,.,16,TRBV5-1,TRBD1,TGCGCCAGCAGCATTGGACAGGGGGCGGGAGGCAATGAGCAGTTCTTC,CASSIGQGAGGNEQFF
TRBJ2-5,.,16,TRBV19,TRBD1,TGTGCCAGTAGTATGCTAACCGGTACAGGGGGCCAGACCCAGTACTTC,CASSMLTGTGGQTQYF
TRBJ2-1,.,14,TRBV28,.,TGTGCCAGCAGTTTATATCGACTAGGGAATGAGCAGTTCTTC,CASSLYRLGNEQFF
TRBJ1-5,.,13,TRBV28,.,TGTGCCAGCAGTTTGCCGGTGGATCAGCCCCAGCATTTT,CASSLPVDQPQHF
TRBJ1-1,.,13,TRBV15,.,TGTGCCACCAGCAGAGGGGAGTTATTCGAAGCTTTCTTT,CATSRGELFEAFF
TRBJ1-2,.,13,TRBV6-6,.,TGTGCCAGCAGATTAACGCAGGGCTATGGCTACACCTTC,CASRLTQGYGYTF
TRBJ2-7,.,10,TRBV5-8,TRBD2,TGTGCCAGCAGCCGAGCGGGAGGGCCTTTC,CASSRAGGPF
TRBJ2-5,.,13,TRBV7-9,.,TGTGCCAGCAGCTTAGGAGGGCGAGAGACCCAGTACTTC,CASSLGGRETQYF
TRBJ1-2,.,13,TRBV4-1,TRBD1,TGCGCCAGCAGCCCGGGACAGGGTAGCATGTACACCTTC,CASSPGQGSMYTF
TRBJ1-2,.,13,TRBV23-1,.,TGCGCCAGCACCCAGCAGGGCGGCTATGGCTACACCTTC,CASTQQGGYGYTF
TRBJ2-1,.,16,TRBV7-8,TRBD2,TGTGCCAGCAGCTCGAAAACTAGCGCGGACTACAATGAGCAGTTCTTC,CASSSKTSADYNEQFF
TRBJ1-5,.,13,TRBV18,TRBD1,TGTGCCAGCTCACCAGTCAGGGGGCAGCCCCAGCATTTT,CASSPVRGQPQHF
TRBJ2-7,once,18,TRBV4-3,.,TGCGCCAGCAGCCAGGCGGCAAGCGTCCTAGGGGGTCGCTACGAGCAGTACTTC,CASSQAASVLGGRYEQYF
TRBJ2-3,.,14,TRBV6-6,TRBD2,TGTGCCACCGGGACTAGCGGGCATACAGATACGCAGTATTTT,CATGTSGHTDTQYF